Sequencing of this T cell receptor beta chain was carried out in a study of OX40 agonist ivuxolimab in advanced cancers. Across the study: Patients were infused with ivuxolimab every 2 weeks at 0.01 to 10 mg/kg. Prior anti-PD-1, anti-PD-L1 or anti-CTLA-4 therapy did not bar entry, and more than 35% had some. In three patients, partial responses were observed, one with hepatocellular carcinoma and two with cutaneous melanoma.

Some clones are missing from TCRdb's copy, which holds only in-frame ones; the method was immunoSEQ multiplex PCR. The sample consists of around 39,000 clones, approximately 80% of them appearing once. Looked up from germline, CDR1 is GTSNPN and CDR2 is SVGIG (reference sequence). The CDR3 consists of 15 residues. V lost 0 bases to trimming and J lost 0 bases, with 6 bases between them. With respect to this clone: The antigen remains unidentified.

General observations from the study: In general, CD8+ T cells held more expanded clones than CD4+ did, on average.

The starting material was CD4+ or CD8+ T cells sorted from blood, obtained in a trial of the OX40 agonist ivuxolimab. The sequence was collected from an adult with an advanced solid tumor such as melanoma, head and neck, liver or kidney cancer. This chain links TRBV30 with TRBJ1-6; D gene unclear. In nucleotides, the CDR3 is TGTGCCTGGAGTGTTCTAGACTCCTATAATTCACCCCTCCACTTT. It is translated as CAWSVLDSYNSPLHF.